A selection of T cell receptor beta chains follows, all from one sample in a study of cytomegalovirus exposure and HLA in healthy donors. TCRdb's copy holds only in-frame clones and misses some; the assay was immunoSEQ multiplex PCR. This table holds about 150,000 clones, 65% to 80% found once. The sequenced sample was PBMCs. These receptors were obtained from a woman aged 40 to 50 in good health and CMV-seronegative. CDR3s include the opening cysteine and the closing phenylalanine or tryptophan. The order of the fields is D gene, J gene, V gene, clone size, CDR3 protein, CDR3 DNA. A D gene is named only where the DNA matches it firmly. For some rows the clone size is stated as once, few or many, or as a class when expanded; others skip it.

>.|TRBJ2-5|TRBV2|.
CASTGVRGETQYF
TGTGCCAGCACGGGGGTTAGGGGAGAGACCCAGTACTTC
>.|TRBJ2-5|TRBV7-7|.
CASRVQGFLGETQYF
TGTGCTAGCCGCGTCCAGGGTTTCCTGGGGGAGACCCAGTACTTC
>.|TRBJ1-2|TRBV2|.
CASSDRTANYGYTF
TGTGCCAGCAGTGACAGGACAGCTAACTATGGCTACACCTTC
>.|TRBJ1-2|TRBV30|.
CAWSGGRQFDGYTF
TGTGCCTGGAGCGGGGGGAGACAGTTTGATGGCTACACCTTC
>TRBD2|TRBJ2-7|TRBV11-3|.
CASSFPGLAGRTYEQYF
TGTGCCAGCAGCTTCCCCGGACTAGCGGGACGAACATACGAGCAGTACTTC
>TRBD2|TRBJ2-3|TRBV6-1|.
CASSEASGSTTDTQYF
TGTGCCAGCAGTGAAGCTAGCGGGAGTACCACAGATACGCAGTATTTT
>TRBD2|TRBJ2-3|TRBV19|.
CASSTGTSGTDTQYF
TGTGCCAGTAGTACGGGGACTAGCGGCACAGATACGCAGTATTTT
>.|TRBJ1-6|TRBV27|.
CASSPSGTYNSPLHF
TGTGCCAGCAGTCCATCGGGGACCTATAATTCACCCCTCCACTTT
>TRBD2|TRBJ2-2|TRBV11-3|.
CASSLISGGYTGELFF
TGTGCCAGCAGCTTAATTAGCGGGGGGTACACCGGGGAGCTGTTTTTT
>.|TRBJ1-1|TRBV7-8|.
CASSREALNTEAFF
TGTGCCAGCAGTAGAGAGGCCTTGAACACTGAAGCTTTCTTT
>.|TRBJ1-2|TRBV4-2|.
CASSQDSGAYYGYTF
TGTGCCAGCAGCCAAGATTCTGGGGCATACTATGGCTACACCTTC
>.|TRBJ2-2|TRBV25-1|.
CASSELRASDTGELFF
TGTGCCAGCAGTGAATTGAGGGCGAGTGATACCGGGGAGCTGTTTTTT
>TRBD2|TRBJ2-1|TRBV5-1|.
CASSFSGRADEQFF
TGCGCCAGCAGCTTTAGCGGGAGGGCCGATGAGCAGTTCTTC
>.|TRBJ2-2|TRBV5-8|.
CASRLDSLPTGELFF
TGTGCCAGCAGACTGGACAGCCTACCCACCGGGGAGCTGTTTTTT
>TRBD1|TRBJ2-7|TRBV6-6|.
CASSYLARTGGDEQYF
TGTGCCAGCAGTTACTTAGCAAGGACAGGGGGCGACGAGCAGTACTTC
>TRBD2|TRBJ2-4|TRBV11-2|.
CASSLGLADNIQYF
TGTGCCAGCAGCTTAGGCCTAGCGGACAACATTCAGTACTTC
>TRBD2|TRBJ2-5|TRBV2|once
CASTGTSGVQETQYF
TGTGCCAGCACCGGGACTAGCGGTGTACAAGAGACCCAGTACTTC
>.|TRBJ2-1|TRBV4-2|.
CASSQDLGLHNEQFF
TGTGCCAGCAGCCAAGATTTAGGACTTCACAATGAGCAGTTCTTC
>.|TRBJ1-1|TRBV18|.
CASSPPARGAEAFF
TGTGCCAGCTCACCACCGGCAAGGGGTGCTGAAGCTTTCTTT
>.|TRBJ2-5|TRBV19|.
CASSDPMVAKETQYF
TGTGCCAGTAGTGATCCGATGGTAGCCAAGGAGACCCAGTACTTC
>.|TRBJ2-6|TRBV7-9|.
CASSLRVEVGGANVLTF
TGTGCCAGCAGCTTAAGAGTCGAGGTCGGTGGGGCCAACGTCCTGACTTTC
>.|TRBJ1-4|TRBV27|.
CASRKTPATNEKLFF
TGTGCCAGCAGGAAGACACCTGCAACTAATGAAAAACTGTTTTTT
>TRBD2|TRBJ2-3|TRBV7-6|.
CASSHISGGAGGDTQYF
TGTGCCAGCAGCCACATCTCCGGGGGGGCCGGGGGAGATACGCAGTATTTT
>.|TRBJ2-5|TRBV7-9|.
CASRASVETQYF
TGTGCCAGCAGGGCTAGCGTGGAGACCCAGTACTTC
>.|TRBJ1-5|TRBV6-5|.
CASSWAGSQPQHF
TGTGCCAGCAGTTGGGCGGGGTCTCAGCCCCAGCATTTT
>TRBD2|TRBJ2-7|TRBV7-8|few
CASSLDRTSPPQTYEQYF
TGTGCCAGCAGCTTAGATAGGACTAGCCCTCCTCAAACCTACGAGCAGTACTTC
>.|TRBJ2-3|TRBV7-8|.
CASNPHRPTDTQYF
TGTGCCAGCAACCCGCACAGGCCCACAGATACGCAGTATTTT
>.|TRBJ1-4|TRBV9|.
CASSPRQANEKLFF
TGTGCCAGCTCACCCCGACAGGCTAATGAAAAACTGTTTTTT
>.|TRBJ1-5|TRBV9|.
CASSVGVSGHQPQHF
TGTGCCAGCAGCGTAGGAGTCAGCGGACATCAGCCCCAGCATTTT
>TRBD2|TRBJ2-1|TRBV9|.
CASSPPGLARDEQFF
TGTGCCAGCAGCCCCCCGGGACTAGCCAGGGATGAGCAGTTCTTC
>.|TRBJ2-3|TRBV30|once
CAWTVGGNTQYF
TGTGCCTGGACCGTCGGAGGGAATACGCAGTATTTT
>.|TRBJ2-2|TRBV5-1|once
CASSLAVGAQSGELFF
TGCGCCAGCAGCTTGGCCGTGGGGGCGCAGTCCGGGGAGCTGTTTTTT
>TRBD1|TRBJ1-2|TRBV9|.
CASSAWTGDGYTF
TGTGCCAGCAGCGCCTGGACAGGGGATGGCTACACCTTC
>.|TRBJ2-7|TRBV7-2|.
CASSADAAGTSYEQYF
TGTGCCAGCAGCGCAGACGCGGCGGGGACCTCCTACGAGCAGTACTTC
>TRBD2|TRBJ2-2|TRBV11-2|.
CASSLIASGRSGELFF
TGTGCCAGCAGCTTAATCGCTAGCGGGAGGTCCGGGGAGCTGTTTTTT
>.|TRBJ2-6|TRBV5-4|.
CASSPEAGAFSGANVLTF
TGTGCCAGCAGCCCCGAGGCAGGGGCCTTCTCTGGGGCCAACGTCCTGACTTTC
>TRBD1|TRBJ2-5|TRBV2|.
CASSPTGVAETQYF
TGTGCCAGCAGTCCAACAGGGGTAGCAGAGACCCAGTACTTC
>.|TRBJ1-2|TRBV11-2|.
CASSLVREGGYTF
TGTGCCAGCAGCTTAGTCCGGGAGGGTGGCTACACCTTC
>.|TRBJ2-5|TRBV5-1|.
CASSLRGITETQYF
TGCGCCAGCAGCTTGCGGGGGATAACGGAGACCCAGTACTTC
>TRBD2|TRBJ2-5|TRBV30|.
CAWSGWGGRETQYF
TGTGCCTGGAGTGGATGGGGCGGGAGAGAGACCCAGTACTTC
>.|TRBJ2-6|TRBV11-3|.
CASSPEEAGANVLTF
TGTGCCAGCAGCCCAGAGGAGGCTGGGGCCAACGTCCTGACTTTC
>TRBD1|TRBJ1-2|TRBV27|.
CASSSSPLTGLSNYGYTF
TGTGCCAGCAGTTCTTCTCCATTGACAGGGCTCTCTAACTATGGCTACACCTTC
>.|TRBJ2-1|TRBV6-6|.
CASSFSFESSYNEQFF
TGTGCCAGCAGCTTCTCCTTCGAGAGCTCCTACAATGAGCAGTTCTTC
>.|TRBJ1-1|TRBV5-1|.
CASSLLNPGNTEAFF
TGCGCCAGCAGCTTGTTAAACCCGGGGAACACTGAAGCTTTCTTT